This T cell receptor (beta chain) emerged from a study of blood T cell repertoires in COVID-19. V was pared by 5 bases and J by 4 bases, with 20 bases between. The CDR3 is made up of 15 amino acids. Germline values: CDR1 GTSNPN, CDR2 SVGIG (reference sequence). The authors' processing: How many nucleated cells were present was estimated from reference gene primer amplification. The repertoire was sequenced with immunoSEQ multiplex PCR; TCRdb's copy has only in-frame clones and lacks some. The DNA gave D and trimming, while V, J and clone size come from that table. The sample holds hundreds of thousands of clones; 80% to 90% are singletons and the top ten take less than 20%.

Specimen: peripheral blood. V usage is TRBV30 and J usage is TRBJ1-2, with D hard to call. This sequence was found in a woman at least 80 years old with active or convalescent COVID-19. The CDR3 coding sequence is TGTGCCTGGTCCGTAGGGAGCCTAGGTGGCTATGGCTACACCTTC. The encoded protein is CAWSVGSLGGYGYTF.